This entry lists 8 T cell receptor beta chains sequenced from one sample in a study of T cells in narcolepsy. The table came from immunoSEQ multiplex PCR; TCRdb's copy has only in-frame clones and leaves some out. The sample carries roughly 35,000 clones, 65% to 85% recorded once. The material sequenced was memory (CD45RA-) CD4+ T cells from blood. Receptor source: a human donor in good health.

The rearrangement links TRBV6-4 to TRBJ2-1; possibly TRBD2 for D (6 bases). Germline-derived CDR1 and CDR2 are MRHNA and SNTAGT. V shed 2 bases and J shed 9 bases, with 17 bases lying between them. The CDR3 sequence is 15 residues long. For the CDR3, the DNA is TGTGCCAGCAGTGACCCACGCTCAGGGCGGGGTGAGCAGTTCTTC. Residues: CASSDPRSGRGEQFF.

The chain recombines TRBV23-1 with TRBJ1-1; D might be TRBD1 (6 bases). TRBV23-1 is an ORF, with its function uncertain. The V end was cut by 1 base, the J end by 0 bases, with 9 bases between. The CDR3 consists of 15 residues. CDR3 in DNA: TGCGCCAGCAGTCAATATCGGGACATGAACACTGAAGCTTTCTTT. Its translation: CASSQYRDMNTEAFF.

The genes are TRBV28 and TRBJ1-2; a weak D match, TRBD1 (6 bases). This CDR3 is 15 amino acids long. Between the trimmed V and J ends, which lost 6 bases and 6 bases, there was a span of 20 bases. The germline V gene has CDR1 MDHEN and CDR2 SYDVKM. CDR3 sequence reads: CASRDSQRQVNGYTF. DNA for the CDR3: TGTGCCAGCAGAGATTCCCAAAGACAGGTTAATGGCTACACCTTC.

The J gene is TRBJ2-7, the V gene TRBV6-5; 10 nucleotides agree with TRBD1. Unmatched junction bases numbered 3, after V lost 2 bases and J lost 5 bases. In germline, CDR1 is MNHEY, CDR2 SVGAGI. The CDR3 is 14 residues long. The CDR3 DNA reads TGTGCCAGCAGTTACGGGACAGGGGCCAACGAGCAGTACTTC. It codes for CASSYGTGANEQYF.

This clone has a handful of counts. The chain joins TRBV4-3 to TRBJ1-6; D is undetermined. The CDR3 is 13 residues long. Germline V gene lookup returns CDR1 LGHNA and CDR2 YSLEER. Between the trimmed V and J ends, which lost 0 bases and 10 bases, there was a span of 7 bases. This CDR3 is CASSQDLRSPLHF. CDR3 sequence (DNA): TGCGCCAGCAGCCAAGATTTGAGGTCACCCCTCCACTTT.

The V call is TRBV7-9, the J call TRBJ1-4, with 7 bases aligning to TRBD1. CDR1 SEHNR and CDR2 FQNEAQ come from the germline V gene (reference sequence). The CDR3 is 15 amino acids. V lost 1 base and J lost 5; bases outside the gene matches: 4. This CDR3 is CASSLGVTGNEKLFF. For the CDR3, the DNA is TGTGCCAGCAGCTTAGGGGTGACAGGGAATGAAAAACTGTTTTTT.

This clone has just a few counts. The rearrangement links TRBV11-2 to TRBJ1-1; no clear D gene. The CDR3 runs 16 residues. CDR1 is SGHAT and CDR2 is FQNNGV in the germline V gene. The germline V and J ends were trimmed by 5 bases and 1 base, with 17 bases remaining between them. CDR3 protein: CASSRPGRGKNTEAFF. CDR3 DNA sequence: TGTGCCAGCAGCCGGCCAGGCCGAGGAAAGAACACTGAAGCTTTCTTT.

The chain has TRBV7-3 and TRBJ2-1; 10 bases match TRBD1. Germline CDR1 reads SGHTA; CDR2 reads FQGTGA. The CDR3 totals 15 residues. Trimming cost V 5 bases and J 2 bases; bases outside gene matches: 3. In DNA form, the CDR3 reads TGTGCCAGCAGCGCCGGACAGGGGGCCTACAATGAGCAGTTCTTC. It is translated as CASSAGQGAYNEQFF.